This is a list of T cell receptor beta chains from one sample in a study of blood T cell repertoires in COVID-19. Only in-frame clones appear in the TCRdb table, and some are missing; sequencing was by immunoSEQ multiplex PCR. The table lists about 160,000 clones, around 84% of them singletons, with about 7.7% in the top ten. Sequencing was carried out using PBMCs or T cells enriched from blood (not recorded which). The receptors originated from a man aged 45-65 years who had recovered from COVID-19. CDR3s include the opening cysteine and the closing phenylalanine or tryptophan. The D gene is left open where the match is weak. The size entry is marked missing in some rows and otherwise reads once, few, many or a size class.

>TRBD1|TRBJ2-2|TRBV4-2|NA
CASSQETGGVGELFF
TGTGCCAGCAGCCAAGAAACAGGGGGCGTCGGGGAGCTGTTTTTT
>TRBD1|TRBJ1-5|TRBV7-2|few
CASSLSQGDQPQHF
TGTGCCAGCAGCTTATCCCAGGGGGATCAGCCCCAGCATTTT
>NA|TRBJ2-3|TRBV5-1|NA
CASSLQGSGTDTQYF
TGCGCCAGCAGCTTACAGGGTTCGGGCACAGATACGCAGTATTTT
>TRBD1|TRBJ2-2|TRBV7-9|NA
CASGTGERGTGELFF
TGTGCCAGCGGGACAGGGGAGAGGGGCACCGGGGAGCTGTTTTTT
>NA|TRBJ1-1|TRBV4-3|NA
CASSQFQEGTEAFF
TGCGCCAGCAGCCAATTTCAGGAGGGCACTGAAGCTTTCTTT
>TRBD2|TRBJ2-2|TRBV10-2|NA
CASSVRGGGELFF
TGCGCCAGCAGTGTCCGGGGGGGCGGGGAGCTGTTTTTT
>TRBD1|TRBJ1-2|TRBV19|NA
CASSMGTANYGYTF
TGTGCCAGTAGTATGGGGACAGCTAACTATGGCTACACCTTC
>TRBD2|TRBJ2-3|TRBV5-5|NA
CASSPRAGGYTDTQYF
TGTGCCAGCAGCCCACGGGCGGGGGGCTACACAGATACGCAGTATTTT
>TRBD1|TRBJ1-4|TRBV7-2|NA
CASSLRQGATNEKLFF
TGTGCCAGCAGCTTGAGACAGGGGGCAACTAATGAAAAACTGTTTTTT
>TRBD1|TRBJ1-2|TRBV6-2/TRBV6-3|NA
CASSKQGLDGYTF
TGTGCCAGCAGTAAACAGGGGTTGGATGGCTACACCTTC
>NA|TRBJ2-1|TRBV7-9|NA
CASSPFPGGHYNEQFF
TGTGCCAGCAGCCCCTTTCCCGGGGGGCATTACAATGAGCAGTTCTTC
>TRBD1|TRBJ1-2|TRBV27|NA
CASSPGGQGHYGYTF
TGTGCCAGCAGTCCTGGGGGACAGGGGCACTATGGCTACACCTTC
>TRBD2|TRBJ2-2|TRBV5-1|NA
CASSSTRGTKVTGELFF
TGCGCCAGCAGCTCGACGCGAGGGACTAAGGTCACCGGGGAGCTGTTTTTT
>NA|TRBJ1-2|TRBV5-1|NA
CASSGGTYYGYTF
TGCGCCAGCAGCGGCGGGACGTACTATGGCTACACCTTC
>TRBD2|TRBJ2-2|TRBV5-6|NA
CASSKRDYYTGELFF
TGTGCCAGCAGCAAAAGGGACTATTACACCGGGGAGCTGTTTTTT